This T cell receptor beta chain was observed in a study of patients and donors after allogeneic stem cell transplantation. One entry per CDR3 protein, called by TCRdb with MiXCR from the RT-PCR reads. This repertoire shows about a million distinct CDR3 sequences, around 17% found once; its top ten account for about 6%. The V end lost 2 bases, the J end lost 1 base, and 12 bases lay between the germline ends. Germline-derived CDR1 and CDR2 are MNHEY and SVGEGT. CDR3 length: 15 amino acids. V usage is TRBV6-2 or TRBV6-3 and J usage is TRBJ2-7; weak D call: TRBD2 (5 bases). The material sequenced was blood, either unsorted or a sorted T cell fraction (not recorded which). This TCR came from a human donor who was either an allogeneic HSCT recipient or a stem cell or donor lymphocyte infusion donor (not recorded which). It is not recorded whose cells these are; they may come from a transplant donor. CDR3 protein: CASSYEGRGSYEQYF. The CDR3 nucleotides are TGTGCCAGCAGTTACGAGGGTCGAGGATCCTACGAGCAGTACTTC.